This T cell receptor (beta chain) was retrieved from a study of T cell repertoires in cytomegalovirus infection. Study-wide results and caveats: Individuals carrying CMV plus the relevant HLA were identified by cumulative frequency of public TCR beta families.

This clonotype showed up just a few times. Its antigen is still unknown. This CDR3 contains 15 residues. V shed 1 base and J 3 bases; nucleotides not matched to a gene: 2. Germline assignment: CDR1 LNHDA and CDR2 SQIVND (reference sequence). Using its own MiXCR run on the reads, TCRdb lists one record per CDR3 protein. This sample has around 900,000 distinct CDR3 sequences, with approximately 31% found just once. Sequenced material: cultured CD8+ T cells from PBMCs, taken from culture after CMV antigen stimulation. The source of this sequence is a human donor in good health (CMV status not recorded). Some clones in this sample may be carry-over from other donors' samples. This chain joins TRBV19 and TRBJ2-1; 8 nucleotides match TRBD2. The CDR3 sequence is CASSIVAGRYNEQFF. In nucleotides, the CDR3 is TGTGCCAGTAGTATAGTAGCGGGGCGCTACAATGAGCAGTTCTTC.